This T cell receptor (beta chain) was captured in a study of cytomegalovirus exposure and HLA in healthy donors. Study results and caveats: CMV antigen specificity of three CMV-associated chains was confirmed in vitro.

Trimming took 8 bases from V and 6 from J; bases not matched to a gene: 13. CDR1 and CDR2 from the germline V gene are MNHEY and SMNVEV (reference sequence). The CDR3 sequence is 14 residues long. The method was immunoSEQ multiplex PCR; TCRdb's version includes in-frame clones alone and lacks a portion of them. The sample has 220,000 or so clones; roughly 91% are singletons. Of note for this clone: The antigen is undetermined.

The origin of this receptor is a woman aged 18-29 years in good health and CMV-seropositive. The sample consisted of PBMCs. This chain joins TRBV27 and TRBJ2-7; 7 nucleotides align to TRBD1. The CDR3 sequence is CASRSIQGRGEQYF. CDR3 sequence (DNA): TGTGCCAGCCGCTCCATACAGGGGCGAGGCGAGCAGTACTTC.